Each of the 7 T cell receptor beta chains below was sequenced from the same sample in a study of PD-L1 blockade in urothelial cancer. Time point in this sample: pretreatment peripheral blood. TCRdb's table, derived via immunoSEQ multiplex PCR, lists solely in-frame clones and lacks some. The data show tens of thousands of clones, around nine tenths seen once. The source was PBMCs, collected around atezolizumab (anti-PD-L1) treatment. All receptors derive from a woman in her sixties with urothelial cancer.

The chain has TRBV4-3 and TRBJ2-3, with a possible D match to TRBD1 (5 bases). There are 12 residues in the CDR3. Germline values: CDR1 LGHNA, CDR2 YSLEER. With 3 bases removed from V and 4 bases from J, the gap between germline ends came to 5 bases. The CDR3 is CASSQGPDTQYF. DNA for the CDR3: TGCGCCAGCAGCCAGGGGCCAGATACGCAGTATTTT.

This clone was detected once. This chain links TRBV5-1 with TRBJ2-1, with D possibly being TRBD1 (6 bases). V was shortened by 2 bases and J by 8 bases, with 8 bases between the two germline ends. This CDR3 contains 12 residues. Germline V gene sequence: CDR1 SGHRS, CDR2 YFSETQ. DNA of the CDR3: TGCGCCAGCAGCTTCAGGGGCCATGAGCAGTTCTTC. Protein product: CASSFRGHEQFF.

The rearrangement joins TRBV6-4 to TRBJ1-6; 7 bases match TRBD1. The CDR3 has 15 residues. V was clipped by 3 bases and J by 8 bases; unmatched bases: 7. The germline CDR1 and CDR2 sequences are MRHNA and SNTAGT. The CDR3 region has the DNA TGTGCCAGCAGTGAAGTGTCAGGGGGATATTCACCCCTCCACTTT. It translates to CASSEVSGGYSPLHF.

V gene TRBV18 combines with J gene TRBJ2-3, with 8 bases fitting TRBD2. This CDR3 spans 18 amino acids. In germline, CDR1 is KGHSH, CDR2 LQKENI. The V gene end was trimmed by 1 base and the J gene end by 2 bases; junction bases not matched to a gene: 11. The CDR3 DNA reads TGTGCCAGCTCACCACTTCCGGGAGGGCCCCCTGCCACAGATACGCAGTATTTT. Translating it yields CASSPLPGGPPATDTQYF.

The J gene is TRBJ1-2, the V gene TRBV10-2, with D possibly being TRBD1 (6 bases). The germline V and J ends were trimmed by 7 bases and 4 bases, with 10 bases remaining between them. Germline V gene lookup returns CDR1 WSHSY and CDR2 SAAADI. This CDR3 has 12 residues. CDR3 region: CASMVDSYGYTF. CDR3 coding DNA: TGCGCCAGCATGGTGGACAGCTATGGCTACACCTTC.

The rearrangement joins TRBV5-6 to TRBJ2-7; TRBD2 is a possible D gene (6 bases). The length of the CDR3 is 15 residues. Germline assignment: CDR1 SGHDT and CDR2 YYEEEE. The V and J ends lost 0 bases and 1 base respectively, with 11 bases between them. The CDR3 DNA reads as TGTGCCAGCAGCTTGGGCGGGGCGGGATCCTACGAGCAGTACTTC. Its translation is CASSLGGAGSYEQYF.

V is TRBV18 and J is TRBJ1-2, with TRBD1 identical over 8 bases. The CDR3 consists of 16 residues. The germline CDR1 and CDR2 sequences are KGHSH and LQKENI. Losses at the gene ends were 3 bases for V and 3 bases for J; bases not matched to a gene: 9. CDR3 amino acids: CASSPLNYRGDYGYTF. CDR3 in DNA: TGTGCCAGCTCACCGCTCAATTACAGGGGGGACTATGGCTACACCTTC.